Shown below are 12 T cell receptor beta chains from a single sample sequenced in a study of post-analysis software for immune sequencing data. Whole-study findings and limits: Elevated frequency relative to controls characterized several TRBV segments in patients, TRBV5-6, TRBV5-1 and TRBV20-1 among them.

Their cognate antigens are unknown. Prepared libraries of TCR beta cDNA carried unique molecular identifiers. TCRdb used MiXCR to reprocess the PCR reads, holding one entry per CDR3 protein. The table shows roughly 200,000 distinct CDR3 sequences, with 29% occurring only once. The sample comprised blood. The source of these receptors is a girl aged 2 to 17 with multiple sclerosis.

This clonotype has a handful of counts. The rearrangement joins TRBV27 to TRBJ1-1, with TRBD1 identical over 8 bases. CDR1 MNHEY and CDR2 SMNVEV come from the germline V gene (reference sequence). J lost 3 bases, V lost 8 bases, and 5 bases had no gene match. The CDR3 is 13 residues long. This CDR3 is CASGDRGDTEAFF. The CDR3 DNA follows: TGTGCCAGCGGAGACAGGGGTGACACTGAAGCTTTCTTT.

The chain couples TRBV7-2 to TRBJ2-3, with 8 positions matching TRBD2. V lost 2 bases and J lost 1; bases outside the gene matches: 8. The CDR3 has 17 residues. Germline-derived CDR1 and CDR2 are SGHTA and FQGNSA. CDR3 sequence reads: CASSLMAGGHGTDTQYF. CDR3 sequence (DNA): TGTGCCAGCAGCTTAATGGCGGGAGGCCACGGCACAGATACGCAGTATTTT. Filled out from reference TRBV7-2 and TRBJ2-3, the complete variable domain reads GAGVSQSPSNKVTEKGKDVELRCDPISGHTALYWYRQSLGQGLEFLIYFQGNSAPDKSGLPSDRFSAERTGGSVSTLTIQRTQQEDSAVYLCASSLMAGGHGTDTQYFGPGTRLTVL.

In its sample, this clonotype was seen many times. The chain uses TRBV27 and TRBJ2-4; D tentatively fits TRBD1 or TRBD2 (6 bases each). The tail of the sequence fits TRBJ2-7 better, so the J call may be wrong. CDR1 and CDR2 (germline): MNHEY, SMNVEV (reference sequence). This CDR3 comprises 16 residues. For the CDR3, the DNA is TGTGCCAGCAGTTTAACTCCCCAGGGGCGGGGACACGAGCAGTACTTC. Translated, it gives CASSLTPQGRGHEQYF.

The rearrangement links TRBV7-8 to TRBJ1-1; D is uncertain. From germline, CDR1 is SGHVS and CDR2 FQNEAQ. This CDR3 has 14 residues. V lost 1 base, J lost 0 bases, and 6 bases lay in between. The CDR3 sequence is CASSLDSMNTEAFF. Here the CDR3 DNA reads TGTGCCAGCAGCTTAGACAGCATGAACACTGAAGCTTTCTTT.

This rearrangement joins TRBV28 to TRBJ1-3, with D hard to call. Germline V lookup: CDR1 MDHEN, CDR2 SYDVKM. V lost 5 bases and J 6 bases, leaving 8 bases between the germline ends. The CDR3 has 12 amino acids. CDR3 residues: CASSASKNTIYF. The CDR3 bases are TGTGCCAGCAGTGCCTCCAAAAACACCATATATTTT.

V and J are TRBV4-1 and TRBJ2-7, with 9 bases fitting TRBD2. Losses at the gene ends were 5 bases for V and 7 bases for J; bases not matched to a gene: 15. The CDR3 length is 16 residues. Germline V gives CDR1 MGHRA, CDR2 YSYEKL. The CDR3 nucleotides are TGCGCCAGCAGCGGGATCTATGGCGGGGGGGCTGGGGAGCAGTACTTC. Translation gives CASSGIYGGGAGEQYF.

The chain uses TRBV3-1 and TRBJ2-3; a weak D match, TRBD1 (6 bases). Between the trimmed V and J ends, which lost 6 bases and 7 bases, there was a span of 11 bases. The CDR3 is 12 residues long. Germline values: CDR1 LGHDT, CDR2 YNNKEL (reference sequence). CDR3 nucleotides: TGTGCCAGCAGTCAGCAGGGGAATACGCAGTATTTT. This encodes CASSQQGNTQYF.

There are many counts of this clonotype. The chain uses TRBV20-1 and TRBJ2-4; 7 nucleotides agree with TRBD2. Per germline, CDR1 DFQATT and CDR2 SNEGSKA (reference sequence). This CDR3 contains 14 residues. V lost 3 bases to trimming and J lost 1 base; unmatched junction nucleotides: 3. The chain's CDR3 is CSASLGGAKNIQYF. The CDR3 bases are TGCAGTGCTAGCTTGGGGGGGGCCAAAAACATTCAGTACTTC.

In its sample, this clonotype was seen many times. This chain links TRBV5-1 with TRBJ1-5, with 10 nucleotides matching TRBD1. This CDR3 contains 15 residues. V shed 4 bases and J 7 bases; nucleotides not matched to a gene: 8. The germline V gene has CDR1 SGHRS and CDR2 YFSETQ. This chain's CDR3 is CASSPGTGVGQPQHF. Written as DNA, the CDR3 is TGCGCCAGCAGCCCAGGGACAGGGGTCGGCCAGCCCCAGCATTTT.

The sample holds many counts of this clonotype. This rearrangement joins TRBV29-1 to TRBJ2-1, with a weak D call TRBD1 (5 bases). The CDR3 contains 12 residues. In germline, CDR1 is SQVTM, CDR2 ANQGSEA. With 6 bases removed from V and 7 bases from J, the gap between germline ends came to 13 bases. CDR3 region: CSVETVKNEQFF. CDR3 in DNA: TGCAGCGTAGAGACAGTAAAAAATGAGCAGTTCTTC.

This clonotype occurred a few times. The chain's CDR3 is CSARDFKSGMSYEQYF. As DNA, the CDR3 is TGCAGTGCTAGAGATTTTAAGAGCGGGATGTCCTACGAGCAGTACTTC. J is TRBJ2-7 and V is TRBV20-1, with 7 bases fitting TRBD2. With 0 bases clipped from V and 1 base from J, the junction kept 9 bases outside the gene matches. Germline V gene lookup returns CDR1 DFQATT and CDR2 SNEGSKA (reference sequence). The CDR3 runs to 16 residues.

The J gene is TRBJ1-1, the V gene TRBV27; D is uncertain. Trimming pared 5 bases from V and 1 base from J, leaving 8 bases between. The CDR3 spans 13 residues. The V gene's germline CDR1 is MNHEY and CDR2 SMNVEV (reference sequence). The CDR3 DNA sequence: TGTGCCAGCAGTCTAATCGGGAACACTGAAGCTTTCTTT. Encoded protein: CASSLIGNTEAFF.